This entry describes one T cell receptor beta chain. The assay was immunoSEQ multiplex PCR, and TCRdb's table has in-frame clones only and misses some. Altogether tens of thousands of clones are present, about 90% being singletons, with the ten largest covering roughly 2.5%. The entry originates in a study of T cell changes during pregnancy in multiple sclerosis. V was clipped by 4 bases and J by 6 bases; unmatched bases: 5. Germline V CDR1 and CDR2: SGHRS, YFSETQ. This CDR3 has 15 amino acids. The sample consisted of peripheral blood, taken in the second trimester of pregnancy. The gene calls are TRBV5-1 and TRBJ2-1, with 12 positions matching TRBD2. This clonotype originated in a female donor in good health, enrolled as a control in a pregnancy study. DNA for the CDR3: TGCGCCAGCAGCCCTAGCGGGGGGGCTGGCAATGAGCAGTTCTTC. Translating it yields CASSPSGGAGNEQFF.